This T cell receptor beta chain stems from a study of low-dose radiotherapy and immunotherapy resistance in tumors. Alpha and beta chains were covered, as first-strand cDNA relied on TRAV- and TRBV-specific primers. PCR amplification of the TCRs was performed with Phusion for 20 to 25 PCR cycles, and it relied on a constant-region primer together with a V-primer adapter. MiXCR, run by TCRdb on the reads, gives a single entry per CDR3 protein. The table lists 65,000 to 95,000 distinct CDR3 sequences, 18% of them singletons. The V end lost 4 bases, the J end lost 0 bases, and 12 bases lay between the germline ends. This CDR3 comprises 15 residues. Germline V gives CDR1 LGHDT, CDR2 YNNKEL (reference sequence). The time point here: before trial treatment. Each donor was administered nivolumab, ipilimumab, aspirin, low-dose cyclophosphamide and low-dose radiotherapy. This clonotype showed up many times.

The V and J genes are TRBV3-1 and TRBJ1-2; no definite D call. This clonotype originated in a male donor with prostate cancer. The sequencing used PBMCs, collected before treatment. CDR3 sequence reads: CASSPQGTANYGYTF. The CDR3 nucleotides read TGTGCCAGCAGCCCTCAAGGTACTGCTAACTATGGCTACACCTTC.